Listed below are T cell receptor beta chains from one sample, sequenced in a study of blood T cell repertoires in COVID-19. Sequenced by immunoSEQ multiplex PCR; TCRdb stores in-frame clones only, minus some. The sample lists around 58,000 clones; over 80% were seen once. The sequenced material came from peripheral blood. Receptors were obtained from a human donor in a cohort sampled during active COVID-19. The CDR3 runs from the conserved cysteine through the conserved F or W. The order of the fields is D gene, J gene, V gene, clone size, CDR3 protein, CDR3 DNA. A D gene is named only where the DNA matches it firmly. The size entry is marked missing in some rows and otherwise reads once, few, many or a size class.

D gene: TRBD1; J gene: TRBJ1-2; V gene: TRBV5-1; clone size: NA; CDR3 protein: CASSLPGGISNYGYTF; CDR3 DNA: TGCGCCAGCAGCTTGCCAGGGGGAATCTCTAACTATGGCTACACCTTC
D gene: NA; J gene: TRBJ1-1; V gene: TRBV6-6; clone size: NA; CDR3 protein: CASTGQSGFEAFF; CDR3 DNA: TGTGCCAGCACCGGACAGTCTGGGTTTGAAGCTTTCTTT
D gene: TRBD2; J gene: TRBJ2-3; V gene: TRBV6-5; clone size: NA; CDR3 protein: CASSSGTSGVTDTQYF; CDR3 DNA: TGTGCCAGCAGTTCCGGGACTAGCGGGGTCACAGATACGCAGTATTTT
D gene: TRBD1; J gene: TRBJ1-5; V gene: TRBV10-2; clone size: NA; CDR3 protein: CASSGDRGYQPQHF; CDR3 DNA: TGCGCCAGCAGTGGCGACAGGGGATATCAGCCCCAGCATTTT
D gene: TRBD1; J gene: TRBJ1-1; V gene: TRBV11-2; clone size: NA; CDR3 protein: CASSPGGTGVTTEAFF; CDR3 DNA: TGTGCCAGCAGCCCCGGGGGGACAGGGGTCACCACTGAAGCTTTCTTT
D gene: TRBD1; J gene: TRBJ2-7; V gene: TRBV11-2; clone size: few; CDR3 protein: CASSLSRDRPYEQYF; CDR3 DNA: TGTGCCAGCAGCCTCTCCCGGGACAGGCCCTACGAGCAGTACTTC
D gene: NA; J gene: TRBJ1-1; V gene: TRBV6-5; clone size: NA; CDR3 protein: CASSYYSSTLNTEAFF; CDR3 DNA: TGTGCCAGCAGTTACTACTCGTCGACATTGAACACTGAAGCTTTCTTT
D gene: TRBD1; J gene: TRBJ1-6; V gene: TRBV6-5; clone size: NA; CDR3 protein: CASSYSGTGNSPLHF; CDR3 DNA: TGTGCCAGCAGTTACTCGGGGACAGGGAATTCACCCCTCCACTTT
D gene: NA; J gene: TRBJ1-1; V gene: TRBV6-5; clone size: NA; CDR3 protein: CASSSDRRNTEAFF; CDR3 DNA: TGTGCCAGCAGTTCAGACAGGAGGAACACTGAAGCTTTCTTT
D gene: NA; J gene: TRBJ2-7; V gene: TRBV3-1/TRBV3-2; clone size: few; CDR3 protein: CASSQSYEQYF; CDR3 DNA: TGTGCCAGCAGCCAGAGCTACGAGCAGTACTTC
D gene: TRBD1; J gene: TRBJ2-7; V gene: TRBV11-2; clone size: NA; CDR3 protein: CASSVGTGKFEQYF; CDR3 DNA: TGTGCCAGCAGCGTGGGGACAGGGAAATTCGAGCAGTACTTC
D gene: TRBD2; J gene: TRBJ2-3; V gene: TRBV3-1/TRBV3-2; clone size: once; CDR3 protein: CASRRLAGGPDTQYF; CDR3 DNA: TGTGCCAGCAGGCGACTAGCGGGGGGGCCAGATACGCAGTATTTT
D gene: TRBD1; J gene: TRBJ2-7; V gene: TRBV7-9; clone size: NA; CDR3 protein: CASSLSGQLYEQYF; CDR3 DNA: TGTGCCAGCAGCTTATCGGGACAGCTCTACGAGCAGTACTTC
D gene: TRBD1; J gene: TRBJ1-5; V gene: TRBV5-6; clone size: NA; CDR3 protein: CASSLGTVNQPQHF; CDR3 DNA: TGTGCCAGCAGCTTAGGGACAGTCAATCAGCCCCAGCATTTT
D gene: TRBD2; J gene: TRBJ2-2; V gene: TRBV5-1; clone size: NA; CDR3 protein: CASSLARASGVTGELFF; CDR3 DNA: TGCGCCAGCAGCTTGGCCCGGGCTAGCGGGGTCACCGGGGAGCTGTTTTTT
D gene: TRBD1; J gene: TRBJ1-5; V gene: TRBV19; clone size: NA; CDR3 protein: CASRTGGQPQHF; CDR3 DNA: TGTGCCAGTAGAACAGGGGGTCAGCCCCAGCATTTT
D gene: NA; J gene: TRBJ1-1; V gene: TRBV3-1/TRBV3-2; clone size: NA; CDR3 protein: CASSQVERIEAFF; CDR3 DNA: TGTGCCAGCAGCCAAGTTGAGAGGATTGAAGCTTTCTTT
D gene: TRBD2; J gene: TRBJ2-3; V gene: TRBV5-6; clone size: NA; CDR3 protein: CASSLLAGGRDTQYF; CDR3 DNA: TGTGCCAGCAGCTTATTAGCGGGGGGCAGGGATACGCAGTATTTT
D gene: NA; J gene: TRBJ1-2; V gene: TRBV10-3; clone size: NA; CDR3 protein: CAISPTTGNKGYTF; CDR3 DNA: TGTGCCATCAGCCCCACTACAGGGAATAAGGGCTACACCTTC
D gene: NA; J gene: TRBJ1-2; V gene: TRBV2; clone size: few; CDR3 protein: CASSGERDFYGYTF; CDR3 DNA: TGTGCCAGCAGTGGGGAGCGCGACTTCTATGGCTACACCTTC
D gene: TRBD1; J gene: TRBJ1-6; V gene: TRBV6-1; clone size: NA; CDR3 protein: CASSERNRGSNSPLHF; CDR3 DNA: TGTGCCAGCAGTGAAAGAAACAGGGGCTCTAATTCACCCCTCCACTTT
D gene: NA; J gene: TRBJ1-1; V gene: TRBV12-3/TRBV12-4; clone size: NA; CDR3 protein: CASSLTANTEAFF; CDR3 DNA: TGTGCCAGCAGTTTGACAGCGAACACTGAAGCTTTCTTT
D gene: NA; J gene: TRBJ1-2; V gene: TRBV15; clone size: once; CDR3 protein: CATSSATDNYGYTF; CDR3 DNA: TGTGCCACCAGCAGCGCCACAGACAACTATGGCTACACCTTC
D gene: NA; J gene: TRBJ1-5; V gene: TRBV19; clone size: NA; CDR3 protein: CASSFTYRPNQPQHF; CDR3 DNA: TGTGCCAGTAGTTTCACCTACAGGCCGAATCAGCCCCAGCATTTT
D gene: NA; J gene: TRBJ1-1; V gene: TRBV6-2/TRBV6-3; clone size: NA; CDR3 protein: CASSRGTIVFHTEAFF; CDR3 DNA: TGTGCCAGCAGTCGAGGGACAATAGTCTTTCACACTGAAGCTTTCTTT
D gene: NA; J gene: TRBJ1-2; V gene: TRBV24-1; clone size: NA; CDR3 protein: CATSDWSRGYTF; CDR3 DNA: TGTGCCACCAGTGATTGGTCGAGAGGCTACACCTTC
D gene: TRBD2; J gene: TRBJ2-3; V gene: TRBV6-6; clone size: few; CDR3 protein: CASSVAGEGADTQYF; CDR3 DNA: TGTGCCAGCAGCGTAGCGGGAGAAGGCGCAGATACGCAGTATTTT
D gene: TRBD2; J gene: TRBJ2-7; V gene: TRBV7-3; clone size: few; CDR3 protein: CASSLDLAGGYEQYF; CDR3 DNA: TGTGCCAGCAGCTTAGATCTAGCGGGGGGGTACGAGCAGTACTTC
D gene: TRBD1; J gene: TRBJ1-2; V gene: TRBV2; clone size: NA; CDR3 protein: CASSETGTGGDGYTF; CDR3 DNA: TGTGCCAGCAGTGAAACCGGGACAGGTGGCGATGGCTACACCTTC
D gene: TRBD2; J gene: TRBJ2-3; V gene: TRBV5-8; clone size: NA; CDR3 protein: CASRDRTSGGLDTQYF; CDR3 DNA: TGTGCCAGCAGGGATAGGACTAGCGGGGGATTAGATACGCAGTATTTT
D gene: TRBD1; J gene: TRBJ1-2; V gene: TRBV3-1/TRBV3-2; clone size: NA; CDR3 protein: CASSPPQGAFGYTF; CDR3 DNA: TGTGCCAGCAGCCCGCCGCAGGGGGCGTTTGGCTACACCTTC
D gene: TRBD1; J gene: TRBJ1-2; V gene: TRBV7-2; clone size: once; CDR3 protein: CASSSSRGQGNGYTF; CDR3 DNA: TGTGCCAGCAGCTCCTCCCGGGGACAGGGCAATGGCTACACCTTC
D gene: NA; J gene: TRBJ2-6; V gene: TRBV7-2; clone size: NA; CDR3 protein: CASSQTLPGAGANVLTF; CDR3 DNA: TGTGCCAGCAGCCAAACCTTGCCAGGGGCTGGGGCCAACGTCCTGACTTTC
D gene: NA; J gene: TRBJ1-4; V gene: TRBV4-3; clone size: NA; CDR3 protein: CASSQDKIKGKKLFF; CDR3 DNA: TGCGCCAGCAGCCAAGATAAGATAAAGGGGAAAAAACTGTTTTTT
D gene: NA; J gene: TRBJ2-2; V gene: TRBV11-3; clone size: NA; CDR3 protein: CASSRGTLGTGELFF; CDR3 DNA: TGTGCCAGCAGCAGAGGGACATTGGGGACCGGGGAGCTGTTTTTT
D gene: TRBD1; J gene: TRBJ2-5; V gene: TRBV28; clone size: NA; CDR3 protein: CASRGTGGRETQYF; CDR3 DNA: TGTGCCAGCAGGGGGACAGGGGGCCGAGAGACCCAGTACTTC
D gene: TRBD1; J gene: TRBJ2-5; V gene: TRBV4-3; clone size: NA; CDR3 protein: CASSQGTGVVETQYF; CDR3 DNA: TGCGCCAGCAGCCAAGGCACAGGGGTCGTTGAGACCCAGTACTTC
D gene: NA; J gene: TRBJ1-5; V gene: TRBV6-2/TRBV6-3; clone size: NA; CDR3 protein: CASSVAGEGNQPQHF; CDR3 DNA: TGTGCCAGCAGTGTAGCAGGGGAAGGCAATCAGCCCCAGCATTTT
D gene: TRBD1; J gene: TRBJ1-2; V gene: TRBV5-6; clone size: NA; CDR3 protein: CASSLDRGYGYTF; CDR3 DNA: TGTGCCAGCAGCTTAGACAGGGGCTATGGCTACACCTTC
D gene: NA; J gene: TRBJ2-1; V gene: TRBV11-3; clone size: NA; CDR3 protein: CASSLGQYNEQFF; CDR3 DNA: TGTGCCAGCAGCTTAGGACAGTACAATGAGCAGTTCTTC
D gene: TRBD1; J gene: TRBJ1-2; V gene: TRBV29-1; clone size: NA; CDR3 protein: CSVDKGQGSYGYTF; CDR3 DNA: TGCAGCGTAGACAAGGGACAGGGTAGCTATGGCTACACCTTC
D gene: TRBD1; J gene: TRBJ2-7; V gene: TRBV30; clone size: NA; CDR3 protein: CAWSPGTATYEQYF; CDR3 DNA: TGTGCCTGGAGCCCCGGGACAGCTACCTACGAGCAGTACTTC
D gene: NA; J gene: TRBJ1-4; V gene: TRBV7-9; clone size: NA; CDR3 protein: CASSLRGGGEKLFF; CDR3 DNA: TGTGCCAGCAGCTTACGGGGGGGCGGAGAAAAACTGTTTTTT
D gene: TRBD1; J gene: TRBJ1-1; V gene: TRBV3-1/TRBV3-2; clone size: NA; CDR3 protein: CASSPSDRGGTEAFF; CDR3 DNA: TGTGCCAGCAGCCCTTCGGACAGGGGCGGCACTGAAGCTTTCTTT
D gene: TRBD1; J gene: TRBJ1-1; V gene: TRBV27; clone size: few; CDR3 protein: CASSRIGQGHTEAFF; CDR3 DNA: TGTGCCAGCAGTAGAATCGGACAGGGTCACACTGAAGCTTTCTTT
D gene: TRBD1; J gene: TRBJ1-4; V gene: TRBV5-1; clone size: NA; CDR3 protein: CASSSRGREEKLFF; CDR3 DNA: TGCGCCAGCAGCTCGAGGGGGCGTGAAGAAAAACTGTTTTTT
D gene: TRBD1; J gene: TRBJ1-1; V gene: TRBV5-1; clone size: NA; CDR3 protein: CASSFRTGGTEAFF; CDR3 DNA: TGCGCCAGCAGTTTTAGGACAGGGGGCACTGAAGCTTTCTTT
D gene: NA; J gene: TRBJ1-2; V gene: TRBV28; clone size: NA; CDR3 protein: CASSLRGRPTPSGYTF; CDR3 DNA: TGTGCCAGCAGTTTACGGGGTCGGCCCACCCCCTCGGGCTACACCTTC
D gene: NA; J gene: TRBJ1-2; V gene: TRBV29-1; clone size: NA; CDR3 protein: CSVDPKGNGYTF; CDR3 DNA: TGCAGCGTTGATCCCAAGGGGAATGGCTACACCTTC
D gene: TRBD2; J gene: TRBJ2-2; V gene: TRBV11-1; clone size: NA; CDR3 protein: CASSPRLAGGAGELFF; CDR3 DNA: TGTGCCAGCAGCCCCCGACTAGCGGGGGGGGCCGGGGAGCTGTTTTTT
D gene: NA; J gene: TRBJ2-1; V gene: TRBV3-1/TRBV3-2; clone size: NA; CDR3 protein: CASSPGGRNEQFF; CDR3 DNA: TGTGCCAGCAGCCCAGGGGGGCGCAATGAGCAGTTCTTC
D gene: TRBD1; J gene: TRBJ1-1; V gene: TRBV6-5; clone size: NA; CDR3 protein: CAVHIQGGTEAFF; CDR3 DNA: TGTGCCGTCCACATACAGGGGGGCACTGAAGCTTTCTTT
D gene: NA; J gene: TRBJ2-7; V gene: TRBV4-3; clone size: NA; CDR3 protein: CASSQDLGQSSYEQYF; CDR3 DNA: TGCGCCAGCAGCCAAGATCTAGGACAAAGCTCCTACGAGCAGTACTTC
D gene: TRBD2; J gene: TRBJ2-5; V gene: TRBV7-2; clone size: NA; CDR3 protein: CASSPSGGLGETQYF; CDR3 DNA: TGTGCCAGCAGCCCTAGCGGGGGTTTGGGGGAGACCCAGTACTTC